This T cell receptor (beta chain) was sequenced for a study of shared clonotypes between healthy human individuals. Study-level points and caveats: It was only blood that was sampled, and tissue repertoires likely differ.

The CDR3 length is 15 residues. Looked up from germline, CDR1 is SGHDN and CDR2 is FVKESK. V was pared by 2 bases and J by 2 bases, with 9 bases between. Recent acute infections and vaccinations were absent in the healthy HIV-negative adult donors. At deep level, the assay was performed. Across several immunoSEQ plates, the genomic DNA of each subset was split evenly. Repertoires were generated with immunoSEQ multiplex PCR, while TCRdb's copy carries only in-frame clones and drops some. The table lists about 480,000 clones, less than 85% of them singletons, with under 15% in the top ten. As for this clone: Its antigen is still unknown.

This TCR came from a woman aged 40 to 50 in good health. Some clones in this sample may be carry-over from other donors' samples. V gene TRBV14 combines with J gene TRBJ2-2, with unresolved D. Sample: PBMCs. This chain's CDR3 is CASSQLARNTGELFF. DNA for the CDR3: TGTGCCAGCAGCCAACTCGCACGCAACACCGGGGAGCTGTTTTTT.